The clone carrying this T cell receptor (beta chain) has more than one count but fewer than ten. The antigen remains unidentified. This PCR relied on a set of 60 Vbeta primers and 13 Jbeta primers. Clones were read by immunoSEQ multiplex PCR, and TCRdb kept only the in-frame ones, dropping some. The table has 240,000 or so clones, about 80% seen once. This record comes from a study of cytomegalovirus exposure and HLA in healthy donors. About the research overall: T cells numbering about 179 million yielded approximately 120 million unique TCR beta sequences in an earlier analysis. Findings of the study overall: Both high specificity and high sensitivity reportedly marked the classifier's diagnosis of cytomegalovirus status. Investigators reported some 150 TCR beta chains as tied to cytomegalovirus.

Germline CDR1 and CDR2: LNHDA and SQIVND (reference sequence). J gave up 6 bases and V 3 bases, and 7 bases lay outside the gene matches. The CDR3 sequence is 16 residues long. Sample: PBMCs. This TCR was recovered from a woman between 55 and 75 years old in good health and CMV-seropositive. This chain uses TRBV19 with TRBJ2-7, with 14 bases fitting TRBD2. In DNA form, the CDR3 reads TGTGCCAGTAGTATTAGATCCGGACTAGCGGGAGGCGAGCAGTACTTC. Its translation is CASSIRSGLAGGEQYF.